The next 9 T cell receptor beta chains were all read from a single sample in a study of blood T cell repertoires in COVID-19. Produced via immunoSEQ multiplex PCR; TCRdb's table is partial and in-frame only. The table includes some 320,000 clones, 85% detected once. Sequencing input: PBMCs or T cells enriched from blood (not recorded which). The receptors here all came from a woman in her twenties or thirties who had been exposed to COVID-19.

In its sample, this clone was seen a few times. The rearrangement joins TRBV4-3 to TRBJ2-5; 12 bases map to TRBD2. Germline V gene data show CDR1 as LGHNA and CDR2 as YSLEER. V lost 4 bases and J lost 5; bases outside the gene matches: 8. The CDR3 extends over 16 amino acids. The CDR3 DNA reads TGCGCCAGCAGCCCGTCTAGCGGGGGGGGTTTGGAGACCCAGTACTTC. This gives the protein CASSPSSGGGLETQYF.

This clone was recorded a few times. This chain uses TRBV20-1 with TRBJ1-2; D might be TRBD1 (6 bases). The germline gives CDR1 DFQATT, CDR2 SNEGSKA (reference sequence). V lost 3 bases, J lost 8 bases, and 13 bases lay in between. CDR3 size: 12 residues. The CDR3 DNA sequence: TGCAGTGCTAGTTTCGGGGGGGCAGGCTACACCTTC. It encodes CSASFGGAGYTF.

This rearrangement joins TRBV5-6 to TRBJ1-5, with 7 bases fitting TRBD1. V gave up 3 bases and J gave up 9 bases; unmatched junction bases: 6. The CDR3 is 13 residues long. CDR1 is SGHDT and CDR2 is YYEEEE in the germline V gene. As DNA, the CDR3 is TGTGCCAGCAGCTCTCGGAGGACAGGGCCCCAGCATTTT. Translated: CASSSRRTGPQHF.

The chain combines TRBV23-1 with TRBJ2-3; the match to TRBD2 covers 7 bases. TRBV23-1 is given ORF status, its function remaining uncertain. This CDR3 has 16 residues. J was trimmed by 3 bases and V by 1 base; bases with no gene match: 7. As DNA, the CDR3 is TGCGCCAGCAGTCAATGGGGGGAGCGGGGTACAGATACGCAGTATTTT. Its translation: CASSQWGERGTDTQYF.

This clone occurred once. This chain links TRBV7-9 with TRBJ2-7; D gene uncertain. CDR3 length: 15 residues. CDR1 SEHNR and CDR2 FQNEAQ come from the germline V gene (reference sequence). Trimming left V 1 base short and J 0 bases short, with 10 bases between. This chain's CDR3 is CASSLVGVHSYEQYF. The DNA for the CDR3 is TGTGCCAGCAGCTTAGTCGGTGTTCACTCCTACGAGCAGTACTTC.

This CDR3 is CASSFGTGGNEQYF. The CDR3, as DNA: TGTGCCAGCAGCTTTGGGACAGGGGGCAACGAGCAGTACTTC. V and J are TRBV11-1 and TRBJ2-7, with 12 bases fitting TRBD1. Trimming cost V 3 bases and J 5 bases; bases outside gene matches: 2. This CDR3 comprises 14 residues. Germline V lookup: CDR1 SGHAT, CDR2 FQDESV (reference sequence).

CDR3 protein: CASNALGTGLCRSNQPQHF. CDR3 DNA sequence: TGTGCCAGCAACGCGTTGGGGACAGGGCTCTGCCGGAGCAATCAGCCCCAGCATTTT. The V and J genes are TRBV7-3 and TRBJ1-5; 9 bases line up with TRBD1. CDR3 length: 19 residues. The trim removed 7 bases at V and 1 base at J, leaving 17 bases unmatched. CDR1 and CDR2 (germline): SGHTA, FQGTGA.

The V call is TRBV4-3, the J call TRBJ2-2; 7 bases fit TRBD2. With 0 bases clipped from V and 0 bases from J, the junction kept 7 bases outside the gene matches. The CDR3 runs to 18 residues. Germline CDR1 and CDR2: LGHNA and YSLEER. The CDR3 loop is CASSQETGGRPNTGELFF. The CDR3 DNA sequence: TGCGCCAGCAGCCAAGAGACGGGGGGACGGCCGAACACCGGGGAGCTGTTTTTT.

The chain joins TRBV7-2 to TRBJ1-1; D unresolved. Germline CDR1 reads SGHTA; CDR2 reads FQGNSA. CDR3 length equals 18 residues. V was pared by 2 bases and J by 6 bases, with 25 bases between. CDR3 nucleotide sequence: TGTGCCAGCAGCTTACTTCCATTTAGACACTTAGATAACGCTGAAGCTTTCTTT. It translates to CASSLLPFRHLDNAEAFF.